This TCR beta chain came from a study of blood T cell repertoires in COVID-19. The participants were between about 18 and 90 years old and came from under 25 US areas. Trimming removed 0 bases from V and 3 bases from J; junction bases left unmatched: 6. This CDR3 comprises 15 residues. Germline CDR1 is SGDLS and CDR2 is YYNGEE. Assay: immunoSEQ multiplex PCR; the TCRdb copy retains only in-frame clones and omits some. The data contain 220,000 or so clones, approximately 90% of them singletons. Sequencing was done on a sample of PBMCs or T cells enriched from blood (not recorded which). The receptor was derived from a man between 50 and 59 years old who had been exposed to COVID-19. This chain joins TRBV9 and TRBJ2-7, with 7 bases aligning to TRBD1. As DNA, the CDR3 is TGTGCCAGCAGCGTAGGGCAGGGGGTTTACTACGAGCAGTACTTC. This codes for CASSVGQGVYYEQYF.